This TCR beta chain was documented in a study of metastatic and nonmetastatic thyroid tumors. Study details: From malignant and benign thyroid patients, repertoires in blood and in tumor or nodule tissue were compared. Whole-study findings and limits: Across blood and tumor, TCR beta diversity in malignant thyroid tumors was reportedly significantly higher than in benign nodules.

All patients reached thyroid surgery having received no treatment beforehand. Authors' analysis steps: Clinicopathological groups differed in CDR3, with these differences serving to build a distant-metastasis classifier for papillary thyroid cancer. TCRdb reanalyzed the PCR reads via MiXCR. In this record, the V and J calls reflect TCRdb's handling and not the investigators' own analysis. Among 30,000 or so clones listed, around 7% were seen once. The table lists this clone with many counts. Its antigen is undetermined. A clone one base away is much larger, so this may be a read error. Sequenced material: blood. This receptor was identified in a female donor with papillary thyroid cancer or a benign thyroid nodule (not recorded which). Some clones in this sample may be carry-over from other donors' samples.

DNA of the CDR3: TGTGTCAGCAGTGAAGCCGGCTACACCATATATTTT. Protein sequence: CVSSEAGYTIYF. The chain links TRBV6-1 to TRBJ1-3; D is unclear. CDR1 is MNHNS and CDR2 is SASEGT in the germline V gene. This CDR3 region has 12 residues.